The present T cell receptor beta chain was sequenced within a study of blood T cells in healthy people across ages. General study findings and limits: In long-lived donors, naive CD4+ cell counts and diversity exceeded those of aged donors. Per million T cells, TCR beta diversity dropped about linearly as age rose.

Turning to this clonotype: The antigen is undetermined.

Healthy Caucasian individuals from Russia aged roughly 6 to 90 served as donors. The use of a sample-barcoded 5' primer and a J-beta primer mix characterized a second PCR of roughly 7 to 12 cycles. TCRdb independently ran MiXCR on the 5' RACE reads; one entry per CDR3 protein. The top ten clones hold less than 2.5% of a sample with roughly 1,800,000 distinct CDR3 sequences, less than 50% of them seen once. The length of the CDR3 is 18 residues. CDR1 and CDR2 (germline): SGHTA, FQGNSA. Trimming at V came to 0 bases and at J to 3 bases, leaving 10 bases not matched to a gene. This clonotype was sampled from a middle-aged woman in good health. What was sequenced was blood. V is TRBV7-2 and J is TRBJ2-3, with 9 bases fitting TRBD2. CDR3 bases: TGTGCCAGCAGCTTAGCGCCCTTGACTAGCGGAAGGACAGATACGCAGTATTTT. Its protein product is CASSLAPLTSGRTDTQYF.